A selection of T cell receptor beta chains follows, all from one sample in a study of T cell changes during pregnancy in multiple sclerosis. Using immunoSEQ multiplex PCR, the repertoire was profiled, and TCRdb retains in-frame clones only, with some absent. The sample holds tens of thousands of clones, approximately 92% seen once. Sequences were derived from CD8+ T cells from peripheral blood mononuclear cells, sampled after pregnancy. Receptors originate from a female donor with multiple sclerosis, enrolled in a pregnancy study. CDR3s include the opening cysteine and the closing phenylalanine or tryptophan. D genes are given only for firm matches. Clone size is given for some rows only: seen once, a few or many times, or a class if the clone is expanded.

TRBV9	TRBJ1-4	TRBD1	.	CASSPVDRGLPEKLFF	TGTGCCAGCAGCCCCGTTGACAGGGGTCTCCCTGAAAAACTGTTTTTT
TRBV10-3	TRBJ2-2	TRBD2	.	CAISEGTTSGITGELFF	TGTGCCATCAGTGAGGGGACGACTAGCGGGATCACCGGGGAGCTGTTTTTT
TRBV27	TRBJ2-2	.	.	CASSFSHPGELFF	TGTGCCAGCAGTTTCAGTCACCCCGGGGAGCTGTTTTTT
TRBV7-9	TRBJ2-7	.	.	CASSLAQTGYEQYF	TGTGCCAGCAGCTTAGCGCAGACTGGTTACGAGCAGTACTTC
TRBV12-1	TRBJ2-2	.	.	CASSFASLWRNGGVANTGELFF	TGTGCCAGCAGCTTTGCTTCGTTATGGCGGAATGGGGGGGTTGCGAACACCGGGGAGCTGTTTTTT
TRBV19	TRBJ2-3	.	.	CASSIILGSGFTDTQYF	TGTGCCAGTAGTATAATTTTGGGTAGCGGATTCACAGATACGCAGTATTTT
TRBV7-9	TRBJ1-2	TRBD1	.	CASSIQGVYDYTF	TGTGCCAGCAGCATACAGGGGGTATATGACTACACCTTC
TRBV7-2	TRBJ1-5	.	.	CASSQGHSNQPQHF	TGTGCCAGCAGCCAGGGACATAGCAATCAGCCCCAGCATTTT
TRBV7-9	TRBJ2-1	TRBD1	.	CASSGRQGRNNEQFF	TGTGCCAGCAGCGGGCGACAGGGGCGAAACAATGAGCAGTTCTTC
TRBV27	TRBJ2-1	.	.	CASSSRVGTYNEQFF	TGTGCCAGCAGCTCGAGGGTTGGGACCTACAATGAGCAGTTCTTC
TRBV7-8	TRBJ2-7	.	.	CASSLTGHYEQYF	TGTGCCAGCAGCTTAACAGGGCACTACGAGCAGTACTTC
TRBV27	TRBJ1-1	.	.	CASSSRGPFNTEAFF	TGTGCCAGCAGTTCGCGCGGGCCGTTTAACACTGAAGCTTTCTTT
TRBV9	TRBJ2-2	.	few	CASSVGGTGELFF	TGTGCCAGCAGCGTGGGCGGGACCGGGGAGCTGTTTTTT
TRBV7-9	TRBJ2-7	.	.	CASSPMGGTYGYEQYF	TGTGCCAGCAGCCCTATGGGAGGGACATACGGGTACGAGCAGTACTTC
TRBV11-2	TRBJ2-7	TRBD1	.	CASRPPGQGAYEQYF	TGTGCCAGCAGACCCCCGGGACAGGGGGCCTACGAGCAGTACTTC
TRBV7-2	TRBJ2-7	.	.	CASSLNLLSEQYF	TGTGCCAGCAGCTTAAACTTGCTTTCGGAGCAGTACTTC
TRBV6-1	TRBJ1-2	.	.	CASSEPQGNYGYTF	TGTGCCAGCAGTGAACCCCAGGGGAACTATGGCTACACCTTC
TRBV4-3	TRBJ2-7	TRBD1	.	CASSRARGQTYEQYF	TGCGCCAGCAGCCGGGCAAGGGGACAGACCTACGAGCAGTACTTC
TRBV9	TRBJ1-2	.	.	CASSDRVWGYTF	TGTGCCAGCAGCGACAGGGTTTGGGGCTACACCTTC
TRBV29-1	TRBJ1-2	TRBD1	.	CSVEGTGIDGYTF	TGCAGCGTTGAAGGGACAGGGATTGATGGCTACACCTTC
TRBV7-9	TRBJ1-2	.	.	CASSLADSWGYTF	TGTGCCAGCAGCTTAGCGGACTCGTGGGGCTACACCTTC
TRBV30	TRBJ1-2	.	once	CAWSSGRVWHGYTF	TGTGCCTGGAGTTCAGGGAGGGTTTGGCATGGCTACACCTTC
TRBV7-3	TRBJ2-3	TRBD2	.	CASSLGTSAIASTDTQYF	TGTGCCAGCAGCTTGGGGACTAGCGCCATTGCTAGCACAGATACGCAGTATTTT